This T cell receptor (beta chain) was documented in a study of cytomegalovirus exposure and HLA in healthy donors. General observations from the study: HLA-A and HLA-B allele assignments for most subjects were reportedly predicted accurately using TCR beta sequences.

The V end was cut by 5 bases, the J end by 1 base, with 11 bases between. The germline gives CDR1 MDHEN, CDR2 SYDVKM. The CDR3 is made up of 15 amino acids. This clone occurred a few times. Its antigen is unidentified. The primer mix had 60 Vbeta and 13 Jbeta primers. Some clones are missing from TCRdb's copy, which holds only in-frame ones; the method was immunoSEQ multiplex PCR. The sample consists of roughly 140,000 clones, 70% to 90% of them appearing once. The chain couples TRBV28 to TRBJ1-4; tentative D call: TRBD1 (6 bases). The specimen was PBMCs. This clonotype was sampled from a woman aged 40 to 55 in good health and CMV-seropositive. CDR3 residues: CASSTPTGTNEKLFF. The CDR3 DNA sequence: TGTGCCAGCAGTACCCCGACAGGAACTAATGAAAAACTGTTTTTT.